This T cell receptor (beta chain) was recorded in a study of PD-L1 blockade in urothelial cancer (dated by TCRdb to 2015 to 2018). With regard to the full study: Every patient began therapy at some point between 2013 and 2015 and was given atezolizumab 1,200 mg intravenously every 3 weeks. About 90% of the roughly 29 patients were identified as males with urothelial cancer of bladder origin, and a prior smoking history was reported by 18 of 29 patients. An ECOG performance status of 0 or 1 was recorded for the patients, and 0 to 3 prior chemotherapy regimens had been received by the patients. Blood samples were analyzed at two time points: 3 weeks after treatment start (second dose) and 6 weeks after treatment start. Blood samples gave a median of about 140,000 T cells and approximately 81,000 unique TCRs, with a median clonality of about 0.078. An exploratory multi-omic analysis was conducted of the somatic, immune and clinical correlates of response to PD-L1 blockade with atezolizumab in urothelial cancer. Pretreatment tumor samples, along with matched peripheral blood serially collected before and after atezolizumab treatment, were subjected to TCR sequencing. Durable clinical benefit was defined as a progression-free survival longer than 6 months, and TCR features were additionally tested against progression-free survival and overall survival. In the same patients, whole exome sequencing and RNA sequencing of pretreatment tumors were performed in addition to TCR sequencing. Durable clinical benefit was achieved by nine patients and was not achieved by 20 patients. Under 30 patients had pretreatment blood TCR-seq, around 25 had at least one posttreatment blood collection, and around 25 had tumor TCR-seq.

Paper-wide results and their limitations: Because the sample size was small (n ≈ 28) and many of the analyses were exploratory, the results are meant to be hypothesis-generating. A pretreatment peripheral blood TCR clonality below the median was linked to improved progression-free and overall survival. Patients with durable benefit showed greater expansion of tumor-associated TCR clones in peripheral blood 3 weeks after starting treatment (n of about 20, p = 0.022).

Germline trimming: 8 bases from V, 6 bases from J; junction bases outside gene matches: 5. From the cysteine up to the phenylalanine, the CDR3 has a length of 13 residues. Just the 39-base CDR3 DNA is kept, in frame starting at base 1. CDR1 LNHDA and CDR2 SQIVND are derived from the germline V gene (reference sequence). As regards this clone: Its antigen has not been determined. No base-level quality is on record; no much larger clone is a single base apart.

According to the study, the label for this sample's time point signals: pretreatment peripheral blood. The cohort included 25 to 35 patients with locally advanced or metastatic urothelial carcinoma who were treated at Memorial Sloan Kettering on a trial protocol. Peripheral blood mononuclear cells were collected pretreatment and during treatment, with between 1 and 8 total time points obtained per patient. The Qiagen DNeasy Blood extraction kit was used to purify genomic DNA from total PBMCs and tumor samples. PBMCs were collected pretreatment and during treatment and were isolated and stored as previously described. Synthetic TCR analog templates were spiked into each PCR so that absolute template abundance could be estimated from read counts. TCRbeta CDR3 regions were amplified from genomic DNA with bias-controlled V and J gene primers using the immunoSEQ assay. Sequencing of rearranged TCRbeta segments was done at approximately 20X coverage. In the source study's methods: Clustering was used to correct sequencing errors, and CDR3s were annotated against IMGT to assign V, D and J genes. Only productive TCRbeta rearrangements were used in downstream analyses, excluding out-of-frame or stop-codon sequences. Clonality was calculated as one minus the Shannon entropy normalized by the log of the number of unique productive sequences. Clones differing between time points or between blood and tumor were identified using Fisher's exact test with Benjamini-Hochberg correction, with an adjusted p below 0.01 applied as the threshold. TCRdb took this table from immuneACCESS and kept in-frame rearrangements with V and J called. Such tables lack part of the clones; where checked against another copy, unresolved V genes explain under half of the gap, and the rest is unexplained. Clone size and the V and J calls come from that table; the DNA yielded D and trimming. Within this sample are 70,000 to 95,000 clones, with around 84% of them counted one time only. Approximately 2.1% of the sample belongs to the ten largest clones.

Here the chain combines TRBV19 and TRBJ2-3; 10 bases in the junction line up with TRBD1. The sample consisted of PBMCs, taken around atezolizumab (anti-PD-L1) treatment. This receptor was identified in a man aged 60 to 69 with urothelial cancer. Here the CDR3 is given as CASDRGLMDTQYF. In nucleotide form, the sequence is TGTGCCAGTGACAGGGGGCTGATGGATACGCAGTATTTT.